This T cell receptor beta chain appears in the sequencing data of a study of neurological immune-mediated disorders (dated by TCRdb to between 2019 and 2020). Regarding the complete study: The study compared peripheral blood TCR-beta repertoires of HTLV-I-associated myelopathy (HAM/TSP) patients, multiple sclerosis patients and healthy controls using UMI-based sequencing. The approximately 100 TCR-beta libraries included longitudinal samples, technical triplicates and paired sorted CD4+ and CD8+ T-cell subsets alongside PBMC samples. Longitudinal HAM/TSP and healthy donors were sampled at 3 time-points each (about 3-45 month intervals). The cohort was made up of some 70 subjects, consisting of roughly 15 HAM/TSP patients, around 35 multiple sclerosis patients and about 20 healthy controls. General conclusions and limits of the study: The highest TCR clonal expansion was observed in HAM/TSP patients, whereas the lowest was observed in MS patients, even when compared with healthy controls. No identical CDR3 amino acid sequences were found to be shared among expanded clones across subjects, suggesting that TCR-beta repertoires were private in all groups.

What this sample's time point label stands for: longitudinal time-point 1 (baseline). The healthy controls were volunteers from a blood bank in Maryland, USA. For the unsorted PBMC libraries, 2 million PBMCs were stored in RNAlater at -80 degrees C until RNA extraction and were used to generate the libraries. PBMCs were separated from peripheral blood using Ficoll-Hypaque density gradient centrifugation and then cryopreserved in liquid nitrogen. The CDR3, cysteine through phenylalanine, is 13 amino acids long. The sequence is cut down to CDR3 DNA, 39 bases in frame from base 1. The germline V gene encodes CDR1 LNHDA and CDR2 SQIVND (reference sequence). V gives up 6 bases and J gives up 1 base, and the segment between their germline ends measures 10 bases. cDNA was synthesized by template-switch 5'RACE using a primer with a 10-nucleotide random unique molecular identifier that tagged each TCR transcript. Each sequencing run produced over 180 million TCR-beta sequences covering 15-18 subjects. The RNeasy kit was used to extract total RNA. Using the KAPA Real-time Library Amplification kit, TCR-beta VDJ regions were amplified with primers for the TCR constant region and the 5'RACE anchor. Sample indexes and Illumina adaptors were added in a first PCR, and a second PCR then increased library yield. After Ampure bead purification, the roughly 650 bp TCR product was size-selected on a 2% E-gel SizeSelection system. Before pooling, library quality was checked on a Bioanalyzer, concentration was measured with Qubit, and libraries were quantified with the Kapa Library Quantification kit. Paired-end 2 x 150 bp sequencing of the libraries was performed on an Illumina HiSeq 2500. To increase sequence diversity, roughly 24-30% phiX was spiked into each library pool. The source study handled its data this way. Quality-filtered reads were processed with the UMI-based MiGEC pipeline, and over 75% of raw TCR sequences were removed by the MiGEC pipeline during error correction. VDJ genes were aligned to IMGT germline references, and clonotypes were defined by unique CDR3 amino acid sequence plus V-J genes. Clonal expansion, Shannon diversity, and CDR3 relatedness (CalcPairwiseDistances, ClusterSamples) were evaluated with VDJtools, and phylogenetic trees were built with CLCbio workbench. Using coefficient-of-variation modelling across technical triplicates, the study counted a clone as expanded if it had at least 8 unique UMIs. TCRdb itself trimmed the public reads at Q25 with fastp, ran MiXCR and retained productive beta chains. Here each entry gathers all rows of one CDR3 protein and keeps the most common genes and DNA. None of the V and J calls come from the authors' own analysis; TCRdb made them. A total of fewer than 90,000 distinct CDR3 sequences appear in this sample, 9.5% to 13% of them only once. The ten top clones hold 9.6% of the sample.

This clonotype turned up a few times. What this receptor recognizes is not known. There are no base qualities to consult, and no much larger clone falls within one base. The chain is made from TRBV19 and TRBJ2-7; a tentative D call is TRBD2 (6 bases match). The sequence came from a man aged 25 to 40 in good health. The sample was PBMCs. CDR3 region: CASSGGLSYEQYF. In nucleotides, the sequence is TGTGCCAGTAGCGGGGGACTTTCCTACGAGCAGTACTTC.